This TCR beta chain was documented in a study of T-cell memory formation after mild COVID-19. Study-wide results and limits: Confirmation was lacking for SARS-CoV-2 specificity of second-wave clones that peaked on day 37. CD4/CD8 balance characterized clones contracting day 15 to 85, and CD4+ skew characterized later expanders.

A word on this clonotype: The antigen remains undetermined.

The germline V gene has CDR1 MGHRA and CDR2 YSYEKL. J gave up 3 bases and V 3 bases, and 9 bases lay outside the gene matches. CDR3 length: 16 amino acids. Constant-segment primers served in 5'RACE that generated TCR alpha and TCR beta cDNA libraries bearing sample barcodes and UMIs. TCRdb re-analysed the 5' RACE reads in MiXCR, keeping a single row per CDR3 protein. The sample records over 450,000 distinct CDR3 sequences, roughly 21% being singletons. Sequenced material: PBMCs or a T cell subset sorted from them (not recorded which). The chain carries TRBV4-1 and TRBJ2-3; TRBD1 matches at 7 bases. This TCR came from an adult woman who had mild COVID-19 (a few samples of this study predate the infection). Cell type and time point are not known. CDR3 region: CASSQGQGDRTDTQYF. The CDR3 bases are TGCGCCAGCAGCCAGGGGCAGGGGGATCGAACAGATACGCAGTATTTT.